This TCR beta chain came from a study of T-cell reconstitution after alpha-beta-depleted transplantation in children. Comments on this clonotype: The antigen is unknown.

A TCRbeta library incorporating unique molecular identifiers was prepared. One entry per CDR3 protein results from TCRdb running MiXCR on the PCR reads. This repertoire shows more than 300,000 distinct CDR3 sequences, around 15% found once; its top ten account for roughly two fifths. Whole-study findings and limits: Several hundred rapidly expanded clones from non-depleted graft cells reportedly supplied alpha-beta T cells about two months post-transplant. T-cell counts and diversity at one year post-transplant came mainly from newly produced T cells. Diversity of TCRbeta at day 60 was high in some patients, arising from surviving recipient T cells and thymic progenitors.

This CDR3 spans 14 amino acids. The ends were cut back, 7 bases at V and 0 bases at J, with 12 bases in the middle. The rearrangement joins TRBV12-3 or TRBV12-4 to TRBJ1-2; D is perhaps TRBD1 (5 bases). The sequencing used PBMCs, mostly from graft donor cells, collected 360 days after TCRalphabeta/CD19-depleted stem cell transplant. This clonotype originated in a male patient under 10 years old who had a stem cell transplant for acute lymphoblastic leukemia, so the T cells may come from the graft donor. CDR3 coding DNA: TGTGCCAGCAACCGGCGGGGCCCTAACTATGGCTACACCTTC. The encoded protein is CASNRRGPNYGYTF.